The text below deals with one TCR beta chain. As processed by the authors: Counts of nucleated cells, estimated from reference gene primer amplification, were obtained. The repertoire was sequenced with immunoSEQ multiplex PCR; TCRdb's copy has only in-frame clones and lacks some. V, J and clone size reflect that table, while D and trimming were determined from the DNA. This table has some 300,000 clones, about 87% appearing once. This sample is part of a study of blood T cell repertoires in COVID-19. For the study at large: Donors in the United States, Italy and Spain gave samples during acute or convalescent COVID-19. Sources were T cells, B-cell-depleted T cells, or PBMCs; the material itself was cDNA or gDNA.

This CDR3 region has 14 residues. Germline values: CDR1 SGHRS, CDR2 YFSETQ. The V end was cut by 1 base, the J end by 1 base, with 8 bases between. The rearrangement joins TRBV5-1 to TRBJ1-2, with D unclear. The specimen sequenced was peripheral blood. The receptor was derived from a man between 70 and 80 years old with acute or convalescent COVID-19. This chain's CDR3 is CASSLLVSNYGYTF. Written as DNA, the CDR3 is TGCGCCAGCAGCTTGTTGGTCAGTAACTATGGCTACACCTTC.